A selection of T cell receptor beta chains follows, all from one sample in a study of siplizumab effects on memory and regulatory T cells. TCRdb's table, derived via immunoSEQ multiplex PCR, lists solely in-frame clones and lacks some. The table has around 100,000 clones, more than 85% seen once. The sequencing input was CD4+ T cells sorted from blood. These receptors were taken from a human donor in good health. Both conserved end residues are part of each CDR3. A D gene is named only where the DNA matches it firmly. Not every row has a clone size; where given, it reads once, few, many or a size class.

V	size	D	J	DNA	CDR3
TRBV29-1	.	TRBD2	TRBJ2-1	TGCAGCGCAGCACGCGGGGGGTACAATGAGCAGTTCTTC	CSAARGGYNEQFF
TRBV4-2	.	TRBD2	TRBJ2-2	TGTGCCAGCAGCCAGAGCGGGGGGGCAGGGGCCGGGGAGCTGTTTTTT	CASSQSGGAGAGELFF
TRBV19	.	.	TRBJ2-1	TGTGCCAGTAGTCCTACCCTAAAGAATGAGCAGTTCTTC	CASSPTLKNEQFF
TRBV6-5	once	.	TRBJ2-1	TGTGCCAGCAGTTACACCGGGACGCAGGTCTACGGTGAGCAGTTCTTC	CASSYTGTQVYGEQFF
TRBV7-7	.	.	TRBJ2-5	TGTGCCAGCAGCTTAAACCCTCAGGGTGGTCAAGAGACCCAGTACTTC	CASSLNPQGGQETQYF
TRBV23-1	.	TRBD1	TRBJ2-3	TGCGCCAGCAGGAACGCATCCGGACAGGGATGTGTCTCAGATACGCAGTATTTT	CASRNASGQGCVSDTQYF
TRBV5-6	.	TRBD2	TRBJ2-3	TGTGCCAGCAGTCTAGCGGGGGCGCAGGATACGCAGTATTTT	CASSLAGAQDTQYF
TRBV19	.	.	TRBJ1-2	TGTGCCAGTAGTATATCTAGTGTAACAGGACAGATCTATGGCTACACCTTC	CASSISSVTGQIYGYTF
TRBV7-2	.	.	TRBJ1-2	TGTGCCAGCAGCTTAGTTTGGACAGCTACACTTTCTAACTATGGCTACACCTTC	CASSLVWTATLSNYGYTF
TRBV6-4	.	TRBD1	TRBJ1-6	TGTGCCAGCAGGGGGACAGGGCCTAATTCACCCCTCCACTTT	CASRGTGPNSPLHF
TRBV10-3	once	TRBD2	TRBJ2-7	TGTGCCATCAGTGAGTCTCCGGGGGGGTCGAGCGAGCAGTACTTC	CAISESPGGSSEQYF
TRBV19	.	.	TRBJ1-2	TGTGCCAGTAGTATCTTCGGGAACTATGGCTACACCTTC	CASSIFGNYGYTF
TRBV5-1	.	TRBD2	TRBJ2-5	TGCGCCAGCAGCCCCAGGACTAGCGGGGGTGAGACCCAGTACTTC	CASSPRTSGGETQYF
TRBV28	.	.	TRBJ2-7	TGTGCCAGCAGCCCCGGCGGGCAGCCATCCTTCGAGCAGTACTTC	CASSPGGQPSFEQYF
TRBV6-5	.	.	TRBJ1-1	TGTGCCAGCAGTTACTCGACCGGCACTGAAGCTTTCTTT	CASSYSTGTEAFF
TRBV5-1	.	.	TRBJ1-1	TGCGCCAGCAGCTTTAAGGACATGAACACTGAAGCTTTCTTT	CASSFKDMNTEAFF
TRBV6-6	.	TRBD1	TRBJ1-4	TGTGCCAGCAGACCCACGGACAGGGTTCTCGAAAAACTGTTTTTT	CASRPTDRVLEKLFF
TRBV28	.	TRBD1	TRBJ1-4	TGTGCCAGCAGGCCCCGTGGACAGGCAAGAGAAAAACTGTTTTTT	CASRPRGQAREKLFF
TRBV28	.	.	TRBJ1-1	TGTGCCAGCAGTTTATTCATGGCAGGGGACGCTTTCTTT	CASSLFMAGDAFF
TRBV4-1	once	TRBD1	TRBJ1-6	TGCGCCAGCAGCCAAGAGAGGAACAGGGGGCAAGGAAATAATTCACCCCTCCACTTT	CASSQERNRGQGNNSPLHF
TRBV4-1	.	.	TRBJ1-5	TGCGCCAGCAGGGGCCTCGGGAGCAATCAGCCCCAGCATTTT	CASRGLGSNQPQHF
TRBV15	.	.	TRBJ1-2	TGTGCCACCAGCAGCGACTCGGGGAACCCCTATGGCTACACCTTC	CATSSDSGNPYGYTF
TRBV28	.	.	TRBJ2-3	TGTGCCAGCAGTGAAATGGGGGCTAGCGGAGATACGCAGTATTTT	CASSEMGASGDTQYF
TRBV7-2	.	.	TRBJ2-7	TGTGCCAGCAGCTTAGTTCGGCTAGCTTGGAGCGAGCAGTACTTC	CASSLVRLAWSEQYF
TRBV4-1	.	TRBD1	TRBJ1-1	TGCGCCAGCAGCCCTGGGGACAGGGGGCCCGTGAACACTGAAGCTTTCTTT	CASSPGDRGPVNTEAFF
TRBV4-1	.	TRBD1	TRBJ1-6	TGCGCCAGCAGCCAAGACCACACCGTCGGACAGGGGTGGTTTTCACCCCTCCACTTT	CASSQDHTVGQGWFSPLHF
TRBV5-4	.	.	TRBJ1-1	TGTGCCAGCAGCTTACGGGATTGGTCGAGAACTGAAGCTTTCTTT	CASSLRDWSRTEAFF
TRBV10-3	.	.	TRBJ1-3	TGTGCCACCGCCCCAGAGGGGAGGACTGGAAACACCATATATTTT	CATAPEGRTGNTIYF
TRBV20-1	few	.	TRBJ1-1	TGCAGTGCTAGTTTACACACTGAAGCTTTCTTT	CSASLHTEAFF
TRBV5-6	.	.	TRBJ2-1	TGTGCCAGCAGCTTGGGAGCTAGCTCCTACAATGAGCAGTTCTTC	CASSLGASSYNEQFF
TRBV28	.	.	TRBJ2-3	TGTGCCAGCGGGGCCACAGATACGCAGTATTTT	CASGATDTQYF
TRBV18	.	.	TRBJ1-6	TGTGCCAGCTCACCGTTTCCGCCCTATAATTCACCCCTCCACTTT	CASSPFPPYNSPLHF
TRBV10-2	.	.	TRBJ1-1	TGCGCCAGCAGTGAGCGGGTGAACACTGAAGCTTTCTTT	CASSERVNTEAFF
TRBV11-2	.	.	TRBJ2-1	TGTGCCAGCAGCTTCGGTCGGAGTGGCAATGAGCAGTTCTTC	CASSFGRSGNEQFF
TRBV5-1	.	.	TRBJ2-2	TGCGCCACCCGTGAAGGGACCAACACCGGGGAGCTGTTTTTT	CATREGTNTGELFF
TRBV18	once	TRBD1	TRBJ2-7	TGTGCCAGCACCCGGGACAGGGGTGAAGAGCAGTACTTC	CASTRDRGEEQYF
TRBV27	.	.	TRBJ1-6	TGTGCCAGCAGTTTATCCGCGGGGAATAATTCACCCCTCCACTTT	CASSLSAGNNSPLHF
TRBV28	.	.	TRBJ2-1	TGTGCCAGCAGTTCCAACAATGAGCAGTTCTTC	CASSSNNEQFF
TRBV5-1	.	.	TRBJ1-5	TGCGCCAGCAGCTTGGGGGAGGGGGGCAATCAGCCCCAGCATTTT	CASSLGEGGNQPQHF
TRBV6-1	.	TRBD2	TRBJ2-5	TGTGCCAGCAGTGGGAAGAAGGGACTAGCGGGTGAGGAGACCCAGTACTTC	CASSGKKGLAGEETQYF
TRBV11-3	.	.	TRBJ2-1	TGTGCCAGCAGCTTAGCGGGGGCTAGCTCCTACAATGAGCAGTTCTTC	CASSLAGASSYNEQFF
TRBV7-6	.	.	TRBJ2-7	TGTGCCAGCAGCCCAGGGCGGGACGCGGCCTACGAGCAGTACTTC	CASSPGRDAAYEQYF
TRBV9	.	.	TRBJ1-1	TGTGCCAGCAGCCCGGACTCAGATGGCAGAACTGAAGCTTTCTTT	CASSPDSDGRTEAFF
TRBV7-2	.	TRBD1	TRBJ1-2	TGTGCCAGCATCCCCGGGGCGGGACAGGGGAACTACACCTTC	CASIPGAGQGNYTF
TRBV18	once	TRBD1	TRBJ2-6	TGTGCCAGCCTGCTAACAGGGGCGTTGTATGGGGCCAACGTCCTGACTTTC	CASLLTGALYGANVLTF
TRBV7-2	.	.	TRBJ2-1	TGTGCCAGCAGCCCTCGGGGGGCCCTCAATGAGCAGTTCTTC	CASSPRGALNEQFF
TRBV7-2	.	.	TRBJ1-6	TGTGCCAGCAGCTTAGCGCAGGCAGGTGGGAATTCACCCCTCCACTTT	CASSLAQAGGNSPLHF
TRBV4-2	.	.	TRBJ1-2	TGTGCCAGCAGCCAAGACGGGACATCGGTGTACACTAACTATGGCTACACCTTC	CASSQDGTSVYTNYGYTF
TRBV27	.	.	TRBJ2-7	TGTGCCAGCAGTTTAAGGGGGGAGCAGTACTTC	CASSLRGEQYF
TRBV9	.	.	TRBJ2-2	TGTGCCAGCAGCTTCAGCGGCGGGGAGCTGTTTTTT	CASSFSGGELFF
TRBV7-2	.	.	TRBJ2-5	TGTGCCAGCAGCACCCGGACGGGGGAGACCCAGTACTTC	CASSTRTGETQYF
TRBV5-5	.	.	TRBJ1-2	TGTGCCAGCAGCATGGGGGACAACTATGGCTACACCTTC	CASSMGDNYGYTF
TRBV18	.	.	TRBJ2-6	TGTGCCAGCTCACTGAATGGACAGACCTCTGGGGCCAACGTCCTGACTTTC	CASSLNGQTSGANVLTF
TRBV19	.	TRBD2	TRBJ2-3	TGTGCCAGTAGTACCCTAGCGGGTCTTATAGATACGCAGTATTTT	CASSTLAGLIDTQYF
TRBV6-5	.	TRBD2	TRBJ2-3	TGTGCCAGCCGGGGACTAGGGGGCACAGATACGCAGTATTTT	CASRGLGGTDTQYF
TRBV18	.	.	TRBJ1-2	TGTGCCAGCTCACCGGGAATAGACTATGGCTACACCTTC	CASSPGIDYGYTF
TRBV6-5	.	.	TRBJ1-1	TGTGCCAGCACTCCTCGGCCAGGAATGGACACTGAAGCTTTCTTT	CASTPRPGMDTEAFF
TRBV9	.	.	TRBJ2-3	TGTGCCAGCAGCGCCAGGGGTGGCGATACGCAGTATTTT	CASSARGGDTQYF
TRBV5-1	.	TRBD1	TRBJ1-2	TGCGCCAGCAGCTGGGACAGGGATGGCTACACCTTC	CASSWDRDGYTF